The clone carrying this TCR beta chain occurred a few times. Its antigen is undetermined. The data were produced by immunoSEQ multiplex PCR, yet TCRdb's version contains in-frame clones alone and is incomplete. The repertoire holds 72,000 or so clones, with around 86% as singletons. This specimen belongs to a study of OX40 agonist ivuxolimab in advanced cancers. About the study: Patients in dose escalation had liver, melanoma, kidney or head and neck cancers. Under the entry rules, prior anti-PD-1, anti-PD-L1 or anti-CTLA-4 therapy was allowed, and about 38% had some.

Whole-study findings and limits: The specificity for antigen of the expanded peripheral T cells was not determined.

Germline V lookup: CDR1 WNHNN, CDR2 SYGVQD (reference sequence). The V segment lost 6 bases and the J segment 7 bases; nucleotides outside the gene matches: 4. CDR3 size: 13 residues. This TCR derives from an adult with an advanced solid tumor such as melanoma, head and neck, liver or kidney cancer. This chain joins TRBV10-1 and TRBJ1-4, with TRBD1 matching 8 bases. Here the sequenced sample was CD4+ or CD8+ T cells sorted from blood, taken in a trial of the OX40 agonist ivuxolimab. The CDR3: CASSGTGSEKLFF. CDR3 nucleotide sequence: TGCGCCAGCAGCGGGACAGGTAGTGAAAAACTGTTTTTT.